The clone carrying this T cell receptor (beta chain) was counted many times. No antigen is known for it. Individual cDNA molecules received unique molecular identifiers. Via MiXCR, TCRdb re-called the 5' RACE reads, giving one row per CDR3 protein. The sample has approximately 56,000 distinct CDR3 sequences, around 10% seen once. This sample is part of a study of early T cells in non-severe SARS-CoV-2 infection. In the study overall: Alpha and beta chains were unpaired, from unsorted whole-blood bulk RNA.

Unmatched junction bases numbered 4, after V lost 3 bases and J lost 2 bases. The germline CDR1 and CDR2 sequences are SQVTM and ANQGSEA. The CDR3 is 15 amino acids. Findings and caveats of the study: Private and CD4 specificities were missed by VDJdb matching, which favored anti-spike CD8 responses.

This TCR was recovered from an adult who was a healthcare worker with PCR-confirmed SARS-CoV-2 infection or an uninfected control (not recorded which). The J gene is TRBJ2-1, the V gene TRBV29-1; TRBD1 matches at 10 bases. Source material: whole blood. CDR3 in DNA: TGCAGCGTTGAGGGACAGGGGAGGCCCTACAATGAGCAGTTCTTC. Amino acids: CSVEGQGRPYNEQFF.